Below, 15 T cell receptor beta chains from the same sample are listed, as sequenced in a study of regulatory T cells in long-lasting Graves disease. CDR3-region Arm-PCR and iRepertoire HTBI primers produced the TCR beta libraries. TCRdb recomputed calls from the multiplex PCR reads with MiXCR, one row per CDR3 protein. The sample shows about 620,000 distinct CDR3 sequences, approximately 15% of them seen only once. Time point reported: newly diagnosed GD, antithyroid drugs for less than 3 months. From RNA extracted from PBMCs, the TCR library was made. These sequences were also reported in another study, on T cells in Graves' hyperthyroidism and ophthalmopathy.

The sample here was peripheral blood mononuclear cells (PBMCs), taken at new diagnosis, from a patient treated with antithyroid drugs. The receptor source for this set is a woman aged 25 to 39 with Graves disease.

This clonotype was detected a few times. Here the CDR3 reads CASSYGRGETQYF. CDR3 DNA sequence: TGTGCCAGCAGCTATGGGCGGGGGGAGACCCAGTACTTC. V gene TRBV7-2 combines with J gene TRBJ2-5; 7 nucleotides align to TRBD2. Germline CDR1 SGHTA, CDR2 FQGNSA. Trimming removed 4 bases from V and 5 bases from J; junction bases left unmatched: 4. The CDR3 extends over 13 amino acids.

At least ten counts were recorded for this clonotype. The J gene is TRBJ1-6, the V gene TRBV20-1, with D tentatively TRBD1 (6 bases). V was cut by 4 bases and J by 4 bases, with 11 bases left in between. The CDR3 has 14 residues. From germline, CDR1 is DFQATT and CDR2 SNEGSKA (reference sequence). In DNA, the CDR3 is TGCAGTGCTAAAAAAGGGGGGTATAATTCACCCCTCCACTTT. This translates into CSAKKGGYNSPLHF.

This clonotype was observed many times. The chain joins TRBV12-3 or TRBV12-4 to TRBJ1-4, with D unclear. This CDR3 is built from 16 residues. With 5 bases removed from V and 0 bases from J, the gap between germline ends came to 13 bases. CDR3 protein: CASSPNGRPTNEKLFF. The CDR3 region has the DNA TGTGCCAGCAGTCCCAATGGTAGGCCAACTAATGAAAAACTGTTTTTT.

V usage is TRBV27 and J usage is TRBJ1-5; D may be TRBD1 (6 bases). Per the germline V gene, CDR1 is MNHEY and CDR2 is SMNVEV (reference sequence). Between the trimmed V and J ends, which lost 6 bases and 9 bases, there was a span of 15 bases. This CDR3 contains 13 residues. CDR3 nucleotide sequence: TGTGCCAGCAGCGCGCAGGGGTCTTGGCCCCAGCATTTT. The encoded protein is CASSAQGSWPQHF.

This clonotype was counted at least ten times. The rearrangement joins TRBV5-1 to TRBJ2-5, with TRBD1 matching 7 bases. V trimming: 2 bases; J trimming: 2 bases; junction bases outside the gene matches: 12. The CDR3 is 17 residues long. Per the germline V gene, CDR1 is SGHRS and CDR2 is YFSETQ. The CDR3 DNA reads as TGCGCCAGCAGCTTAAGAAATCTCGGACAGGCACAAGAGACCCAGTACTTC. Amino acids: CASSLRNLGQAQETQYF.

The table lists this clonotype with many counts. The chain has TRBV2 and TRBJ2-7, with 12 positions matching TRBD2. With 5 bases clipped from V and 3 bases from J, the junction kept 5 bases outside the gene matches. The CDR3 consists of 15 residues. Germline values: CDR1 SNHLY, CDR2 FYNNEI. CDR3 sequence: CASSYRTSGIYEQYF. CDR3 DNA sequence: TGTGCCAGCAGTTACCGGACTAGCGGGATCTACGAGCAGTACTTC.

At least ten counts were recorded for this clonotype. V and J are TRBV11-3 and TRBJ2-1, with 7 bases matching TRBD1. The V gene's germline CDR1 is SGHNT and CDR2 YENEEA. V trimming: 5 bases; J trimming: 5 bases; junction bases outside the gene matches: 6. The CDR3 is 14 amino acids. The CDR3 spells CASSPGQANNEQFF. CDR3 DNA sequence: TGTGCCAGCAGCCCTGGACAGGCTAACAATGAGCAGTTCTTC.

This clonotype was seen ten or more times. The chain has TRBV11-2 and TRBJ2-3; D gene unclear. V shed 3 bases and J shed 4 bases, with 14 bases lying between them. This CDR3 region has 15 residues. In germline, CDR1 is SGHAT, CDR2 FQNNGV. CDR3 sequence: CASSFGPVWADTQYF. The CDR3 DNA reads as TGTGCCAGCAGCTTTGGTCCGGTCTGGGCAGATACGCAGTATTTT.

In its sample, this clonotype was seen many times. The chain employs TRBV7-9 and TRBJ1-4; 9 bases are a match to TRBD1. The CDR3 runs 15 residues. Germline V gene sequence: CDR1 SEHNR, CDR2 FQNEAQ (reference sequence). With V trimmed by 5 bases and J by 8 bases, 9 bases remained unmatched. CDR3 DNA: TGTGCCAGCAGCATCCAACAGGGGGCCGGGGAAAAACTGTTTTTT. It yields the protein CASSIQQGAGEKLFF. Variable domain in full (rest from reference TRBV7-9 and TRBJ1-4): DTGVSQNPRHKITKRGQNVTFRCDPISEHNRLYWYRQTLGQGPEFLTYFQNEAQLEKSRLLSDRFSAERPKGSFSTLEIQRTEQGDSAMYLCASSIQQGAGEKLFFGSGTQLSVL.

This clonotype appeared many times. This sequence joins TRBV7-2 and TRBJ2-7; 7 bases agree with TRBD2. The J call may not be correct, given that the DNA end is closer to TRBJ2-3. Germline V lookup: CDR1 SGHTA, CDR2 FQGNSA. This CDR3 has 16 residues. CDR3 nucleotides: TGTGCCAGCAGCTCCGTGCGGGAGAGGATCGCAGATACGCAGTATTTT. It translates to CASSSVRERIADTQYF.

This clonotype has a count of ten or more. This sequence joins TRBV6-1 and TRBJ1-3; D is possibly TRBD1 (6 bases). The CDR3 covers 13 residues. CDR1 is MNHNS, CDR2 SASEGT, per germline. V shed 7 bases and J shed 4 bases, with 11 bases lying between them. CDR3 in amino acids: CASIQGFGNTIYF. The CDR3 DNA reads TGTGCCAGCATACAGGGATTCGGAAACACCATATATTTT.

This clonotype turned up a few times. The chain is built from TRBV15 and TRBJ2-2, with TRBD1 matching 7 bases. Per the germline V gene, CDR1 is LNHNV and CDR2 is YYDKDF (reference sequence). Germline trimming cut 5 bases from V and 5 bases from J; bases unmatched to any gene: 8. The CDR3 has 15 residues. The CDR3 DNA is TGTGCCACCAGCGGCCGACAGGGCGGAACCGGGGAGCTGTTTTTT. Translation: CATSGRQGGTGELFF.

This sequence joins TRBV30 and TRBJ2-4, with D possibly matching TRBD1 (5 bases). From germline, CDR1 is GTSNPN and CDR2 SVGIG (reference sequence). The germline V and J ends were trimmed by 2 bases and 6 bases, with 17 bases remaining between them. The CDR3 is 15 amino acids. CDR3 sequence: CAWSRGKTKGNIQYF. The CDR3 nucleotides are TGTGCCTGGAGTAGGGGCAAAACCAAGGGAAACATTCAGTACTTC.

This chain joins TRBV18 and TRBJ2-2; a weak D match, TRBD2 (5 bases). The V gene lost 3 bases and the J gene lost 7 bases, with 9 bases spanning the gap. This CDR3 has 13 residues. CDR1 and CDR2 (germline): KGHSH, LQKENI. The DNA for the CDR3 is TGTGCCAGCTCACCGAGGGATAGCGGGGAGCTGTTTTTT. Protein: CASSPRDSGELFF.

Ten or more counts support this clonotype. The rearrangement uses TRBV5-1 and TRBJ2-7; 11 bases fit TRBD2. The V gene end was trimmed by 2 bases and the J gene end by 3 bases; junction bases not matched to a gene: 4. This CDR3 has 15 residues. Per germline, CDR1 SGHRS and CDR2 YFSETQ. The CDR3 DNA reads TGCGCCAGCAGCTTTCGACTAGCGGGAAACTACGAGCAGTACTTC. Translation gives CASSFRLAGNYEQYF.